This TCR beta chain was captured in a study of cytomegalovirus exposure and HLA in healthy donors. Study information: It was reported in a later analysis that the roughly 120 validation repertoires used the same platform as the 666 first-cohort repertoires. Notes on the study in general: Subsequent analysis found a tendency for first-cohort TCR clusters to co-occur within the 120 validation repertoires. Reportedly, diagnosis of cytomegalovirus status by the classifier showed high specificity and sensitivity. TCR beta chains numbering about 160 were designated cytomegalovirus-associated.

CDR1 is SQVTM and CDR2 is ANQGSEA in the germline V gene. J gave up 1 base and V 4 bases, and 9 bases lay outside the gene matches. The CDR3 consists of 16 residues. Profiled with immunoSEQ multiplex PCR; TCRdb holds only in-frame clones, not every one. Altogether around 300,000 clones are present, 87% being singletons, with the ten largest covering approximately 1.1%. Comment on this clone: Antigen: not known.

The receptor was derived from a woman in her twenties or thirties in good health and CMV-seropositive. This chain joins TRBV29-1 and TRBJ2-2; TRBD2 agrees at 7 bases. Sequenced input: PBMCs. The CDR3 is CSVVRLADKNTGELFF. As DNA, the CDR3 is TGCAGCGTTGTCCGCCTAGCGGACAAGAACACCGGGGAGCTGTTTTTT.